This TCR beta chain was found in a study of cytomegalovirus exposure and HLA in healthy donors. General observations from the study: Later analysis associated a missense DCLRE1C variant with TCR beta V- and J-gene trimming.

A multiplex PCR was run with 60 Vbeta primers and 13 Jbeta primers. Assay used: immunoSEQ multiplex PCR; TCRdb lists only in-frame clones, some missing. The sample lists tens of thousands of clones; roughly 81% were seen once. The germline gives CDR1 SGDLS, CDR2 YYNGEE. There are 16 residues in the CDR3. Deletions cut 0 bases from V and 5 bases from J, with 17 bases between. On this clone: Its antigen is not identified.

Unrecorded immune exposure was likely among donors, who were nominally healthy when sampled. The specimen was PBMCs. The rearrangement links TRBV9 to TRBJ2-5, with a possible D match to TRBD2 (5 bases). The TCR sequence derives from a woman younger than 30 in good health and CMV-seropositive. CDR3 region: CASSVGRAGGAETQYF. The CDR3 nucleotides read TGTGCCAGCAGCGTAGGGCGGGCGGGTGGTGCGGAGACCCAGTACTTC.